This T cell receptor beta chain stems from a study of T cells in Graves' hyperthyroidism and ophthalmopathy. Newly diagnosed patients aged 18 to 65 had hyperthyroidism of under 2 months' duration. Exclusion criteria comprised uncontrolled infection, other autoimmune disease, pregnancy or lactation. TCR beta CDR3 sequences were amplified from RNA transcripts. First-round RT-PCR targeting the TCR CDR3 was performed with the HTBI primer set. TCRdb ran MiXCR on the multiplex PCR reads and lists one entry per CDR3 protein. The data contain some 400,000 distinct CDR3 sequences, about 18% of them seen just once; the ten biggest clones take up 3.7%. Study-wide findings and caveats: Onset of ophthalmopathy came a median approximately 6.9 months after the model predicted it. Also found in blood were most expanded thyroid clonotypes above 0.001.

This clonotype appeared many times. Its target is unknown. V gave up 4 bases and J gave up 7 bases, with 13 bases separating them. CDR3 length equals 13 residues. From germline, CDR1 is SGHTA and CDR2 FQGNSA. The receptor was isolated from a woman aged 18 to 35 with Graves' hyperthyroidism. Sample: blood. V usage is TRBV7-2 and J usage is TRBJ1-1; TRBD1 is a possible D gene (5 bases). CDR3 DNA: TGTGCCAGCAGCTCCCGAAGGGACGGTGAAGCTTTCTTT. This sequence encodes CASSSRRDGEAFF. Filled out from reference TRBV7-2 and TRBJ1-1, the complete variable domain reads GAGVSQSPSNKVTEKGKDVELRCDPISGHTALYWYRQSLGQGLEFLIYFQGNSAPDKSGLPSDRFSAERTGGSVSTLTIQRTQQEDSAVYLCASSSRRDGEAFFGQGTRLTVV.